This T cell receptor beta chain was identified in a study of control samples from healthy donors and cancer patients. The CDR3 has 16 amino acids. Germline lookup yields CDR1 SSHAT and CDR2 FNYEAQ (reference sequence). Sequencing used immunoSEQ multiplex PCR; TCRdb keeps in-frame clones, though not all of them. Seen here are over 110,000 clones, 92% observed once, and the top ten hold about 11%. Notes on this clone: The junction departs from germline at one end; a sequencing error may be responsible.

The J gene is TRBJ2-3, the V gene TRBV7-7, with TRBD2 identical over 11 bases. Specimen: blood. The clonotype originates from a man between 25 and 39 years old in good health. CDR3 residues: CASSSGTSGAGDTQYF. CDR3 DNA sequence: TGTGCTAGCAGCTCGGGGACTAGCGGAGCGGGGGATACGCAGTATTTT. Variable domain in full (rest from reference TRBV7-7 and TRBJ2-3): GAGVSQSPRYKVTKRGQDVTLRCDPISSHATLYWYQQALGQGPEFLTYFNYEAQPDKSGLPSDRFSAERPEGSISTLTIQRTEQRDSAMYRCASSSGTSGAGDTQYFGPGTRLTVL.